The 24 T cell receptor beta chains presented below share a single source sample, sequenced in a study of lymphopenia after photon versus proton radiotherapy. Only in-frame clones appear in the TCRdb table, and some are missing; sequencing was by immunoSEQ multiplex PCR. The sample records roughly 17,000 clones, more than 85% being singletons. The sequencing here drew on peripheral blood, taken from a patient treated with photon-based radiotherapy. Receptor source: a woman between 40 and 55 years old with cholangiocarcinoma.

The V and J genes are TRBV9 and TRBJ2-5; D not certain. Germline CDR1 and CDR2: SGDLS and YYNGEE. This CDR3 region has 14 residues. Trimming pared 0 bases from V and 0 bases from J, leaving 6 bases between. The DNA of the CDR3 is TGTGCCAGCAGCGTAGGCGCGTACCAAGAGACCCAGTACTTC. Translating it yields CASSVGAYQETQYF.

This chain joins TRBV7-9 and TRBJ2-5; 9 nucleotides line up with TRBD1. The CDR3 consists of 12 residues. The germline V gene encodes CDR1 SEHNR and CDR2 FQNEAQ (reference sequence). The ends lost 4 bases at V and 9 bases at J; junction bases unmatched: 3. CDR3 protein: CASSYGQGSQYF. The CDR3 coding sequence is TGTGCCAGCAGCTATGGACAGGGGTCCCAGTACTTC.

The chain links TRBV5-8 to TRBJ2-7, with a possible D match to TRBD1 (9 bases). Trimming took off 4 bases at V and 0 bases at J, with 20 bases between the two ends. The CDR3 consists of 17 residues. CDR1 is SGHTS, CDR2 YDEGEE, per germline. CDR3 sequence reads: CASSPGGGQGFSYEQYF. The CDR3 coding sequence is TGTGCCAGCAGCCCCGGGGGGGGACAGGGCTTCTCCTACGAGCAGTACTTC.

This clone showed up just a few times. This sequence joins TRBV4-1 and TRBJ1-6; a weak D match, TRBD1 (5 bases). The CDR3 consists of 15 residues. Germline V gives CDR1 MGHRA, CDR2 YSYEKL. Deletions cut 1 base from V and 10 bases from J, with 14 bases between. This CDR3 reads CASSQVGGWYSPLHF. CDR3 coding DNA: TGCGCCAGCAGCCAAGTCGGGGGGTGGTACTCACCCCTCCACTTT.

The chain uses TRBV10-3 and TRBJ1-2; 11 nucleotides align to TRBD1. This CDR3 has 14 residues. Germline V gene sequence: CDR1 ENHRY, CDR2 SYGVKD. V was clipped by 6 bases and J by 7 bases; unmatched bases: 7. CDR3 DNA sequence: TGTGCCATCAGACCGGGACAGGGGGTAGGTGGCTACACCTTC. This codes for CAIRPGQGVGGYTF.

CDR3 DNA: TGCGCCAGCCAGTTGGACGGGGAGCTGTTTTTT. Translated, it gives CASQLDGELFF. The rearrangement uses TRBV4-1 and TRBJ2-2; D remains ambiguous. Germline CDR1 MGHRA, CDR2 YSYEKL. Trimming left V 8 bases short and J 7 bases short, with 8 bases between. This CDR3 has 11 amino acids.

The count of this clone is one. This rearrangement joins TRBV5-5 to TRBJ1-4; possible D gene TRBD1, 5 bases. V lost 3 bases and J 7 bases, leaving 16 bases between the germline ends. Per the germline V gene, CDR1 is SGHKS and CDR2 is YYEKEE (reference sequence). The CDR3 sequence is 15 residues long. The CDR3 nucleotides are TGTGCCAGCAGCTCCTACAGCATAGGGGCTGAAAAACTGTTTTTT. It specifies CASSSYSIGAEKLFF. Together with reference TRBV5-5 and TRBJ1-4, the CDR3 gives the full variable domain: DAGVTQSPTHLIKTRGQQVTLRCSPISGHKSVSWYQQVLGQGPQFIFQYYEKEERGRGNFPDRFSARQFPNYSSELNVNALLLGDSALYLCASSSYSIGAEKLFFGSGTQLSVL.

The CDR3 nucleotides read TGTGCCTGGAGTTTCGACTTATCGGCAGGGGCTGAAGCTTTCTTT. Protein product: CAWSFDLSAGAEAFF. The rearrangement links TRBV30 to TRBJ1-1, with a weak D call TRBD1 (6 bases). Trimming took off 2 bases at V and 6 bases at J, with 19 bases between the two ends. From germline, CDR1 is GTSNPN and CDR2 SVGIG (reference sequence). The CDR3 totals 15 residues.

The genes are TRBV6-5 and TRBJ2-1, with D possibly TRBD2 on 5 matching bases. Between the trimmed V and J ends, which lost 6 bases and 10 bases, there was a span of 19 bases. Germline-derived CDR1 and CDR2 are MNHEY and SVGAGI. There are 14 residues in the CDR3. This CDR3 reads CASSPQLVREEQFF. The CDR3 coding sequence is TGTGCCAGCAGCCCCCAACTAGTTAGAGAGGAGCAGTTCTTC.

The V call is TRBV4-1, the J call TRBJ2-3; D not resolved. Germline CDR1 and CDR2: MGHRA and YSYEKL. There are 14 residues in the CDR3. Between the trimmed V and J ends, which lost 3 bases and 0 bases, there was a span of 7 bases. The CDR3 DNA reads as TGCGCCAGCAGCCAGAAGGCCAGCACAGATACGCAGTATTTT. As protein: CASSQKASTDTQYF.

This clone was detected a few times. The J gene is TRBJ2-7, the V gene TRBV27; D is tentatively TRBD1 or TRBD2 (5 bases each). Looked up from germline, CDR1 is MNHEY and CDR2 is SMNVEV (reference sequence). The V end lost 2 bases, the J end lost 5 bases, and 13 bases lay between the germline ends. The CDR3 contains 14 residues. In DNA form, the CDR3 reads TGTGCCAGCAGTTTAGTTCGGGGCGGGCACGAGCAGTACTTC. Translated, it gives CASSLVRGGHEQYF.

The gene calls are TRBV7-9 and TRBJ1-4, with D perhaps TRBD1 (6 bases). Germline V gene sequence: CDR1 SEHNR, CDR2 FQNEAQ (reference sequence). The CDR3 has 16 residues. V shed 4 bases and J shed 5 bases, with 17 bases lying between them. CDR3 amino acids: CASSSQSGAGNEKLFF. CDR3 nucleotides: TGTGCCAGCAGCTCCCAGTCAGGGGCCGGGAATGAAAAACTGTTTTTT. The full variable domain, in which reference TRBV7-9 and TRBJ1-4 provide the parts outside the CDR3, is DTGVSQNPRHKITKRGQNVTFRCDPISEHNRLYWYRQTLGQGPEFLTYFQNEAQLEKSRLLSDRFSAERPKGSFSTLEIQRTEQGDSAMYLCASSSQSGAGNEKLFFGSGTQLSVL.

This chain connects TRBV6-5 to TRBJ1-2; D unclear. In germline, CDR1 is MNHEY, CDR2 SVGAGI. The CDR3 has 13 amino acids. The germline V and J ends were trimmed by 6 bases and 2 bases, with 10 bases remaining between them. The CDR3 spells CASRTGINYGYTF. The CDR3 DNA sequence: TGTGCCAGCAGGACCGGCATCAACTATGGCTACACCTTC.

The chain uses TRBV6-6 and TRBJ2-7; unclear D gene. The CDR3 is 14 amino acids. CDR1 MNHNY and CDR2 SVGAGI come from the germline V gene (reference sequence). V lost 7 bases and J 4 bases, leaving 17 bases between the germline ends. CDR3 coding DNA: TGTGCCAGCACTTTTGGGCGGAGAACATACGAGCAGTACTTC. Residues: CASTFGRRTYEQYF.

The gene calls are TRBV5-8 and TRBJ1-2, with D unresolved. V was pared by 6 bases and J by 3 bases, with 15 bases between. The CDR3 length is 14 residues. Per the germline V gene, CDR1 is SGHTS and CDR2 is YDEGEE. CDR3 amino acids: CASINRGNDYGYTF. DNA of the CDR3: TGTGCCAGCATCAATCGGGGTAATGACTATGGCTACACCTTC. The full variable domain, with the rest looked up from reference TRBV5-8 and TRBJ1-2, is EAGVTQSPTHLIKTRGQQATLRCSPISGHTSVYWYQQALGLGLQFLLWYDEGEERNRGNFPPRFSGRQFPNYSSELNVNALELEDSALYLCASINRGNDYGYTFGSGTRLTVV.

The chain recombines TRBV27 with TRBJ1-2, with TRBD1 identical over 7 bases. CDR3 length: 14 amino acids. Germline CDR1 is MNHEY and CDR2 is SMNVEV (reference sequence). With V trimmed by 3 bases and J by 5 bases, 6 bases remained unmatched. The CDR3 bases are TGTGCCAGCAGTTTCACAGGGGAGGGTTATGGCTACACCTTC. Protein sequence: CASSFTGEGYGYTF.

A single count supports this clone. Here the CDR3 DNA reads TGCGCCAGCAGCTTGGTAACAGGGGCAGCACCTGAAGCTTTCTTT. This translates into CASSLVTGAAPEAFF. The V and J genes are TRBV5-1 and TRBJ1-1, with 7 bases matching TRBD1. The CDR3 runs to 15 residues. Germline V gene lookup returns CDR1 SGHRS and CDR2 YFSETQ. The V and J ends lost 0 bases and 6 bases, in that order; junction bases with no gene match: 8.

The chain carries TRBV2 and TRBJ1-4; D perhaps matches TRBD1 (6 bases). The V and J ends lost 3 bases and 3 bases respectively, with 23 bases between them. Per the germline V gene, CDR1 is SNHLY and CDR2 is FYNNEI. This CDR3 is 19 amino acids long. CDR3 coding DNA: TGTGCCAGCAGTGACGGACAGTCGTTGGGTCCACTTGCTAATGAAAAACTGTTTTTT. Its protein is CASSDGQSLGPLANEKLFF.

CDR3 nucleotide sequence: TGCGCCAGCAGCCAAGATAAGGGCGGCATCGGCACAGATACGCAGTATTTT. This encodes CASSQDKGGIGTDTQYF. This chain connects TRBV4-3 to TRBJ2-3; no reliable D call. CDR1 and CDR2 (germline): LGHNA, YSLEER. This CDR3 has 17 residues. V lost 0 bases to trimming and J lost 1 base, with 14 bases between them.

V and J are TRBV7-9 and TRBJ2-7, with a possible D match to TRBD1 (7 bases). CDR3 size: 15 residues. V was cut by 1 base and J by 4 bases, with 14 bases left in between. Germline V gene data show CDR1 as SEHNR and CDR2 as FQNEAQ (reference sequence). The CDR3 nucleotides are TGTGCCAGCAGCTTAGAGGCAGGGGGGTTGTACGAGCAGTACTTC. This translates into CASSLEAGGLYEQYF.

The chain employs TRBV28 and TRBJ2-2, with 8 bases that match TRBD2. The V segment lost 7 bases and the J segment 0 bases; nucleotides outside the gene matches: 4. The germline V gene encodes CDR1 MDHEN and CDR2 SYDVKM. The CDR3 is 15 residues long. For the CDR3, the DNA is TGTGCCAGCAATATAGCGGGAACGAACACCGGGGAGCTGTTTTTT. Its protein is CASNIAGTNTGELFF.

The gene calls are TRBV15 and TRBJ2-1; a possible D gene is TRBD2 (7 bases). Per the germline V gene, CDR1 is LNHNV and CDR2 is YYDKDF (reference sequence). Trimming removed 1 base at V and 5 bases at J, with 15 bases between. The length of the CDR3 is 16 residues. CDR3 DNA: TGTGCCACCAGCAGAGGGGGGGGACACAAAAACAATGAGCAGTTCTTC. This encodes CATSRGGGHKNNEQFF.

This sequence joins TRBV7-2 and TRBJ1-6; 7 bases map to TRBD1. CDR3 size: 17 residues. V shed 2 bases and J 5 bases; nucleotides not matched to a gene: 9. Looked up from germline, CDR1 is SGHTA and CDR2 is FQGNSA. The CDR3 protein is CASSLQGGGPDNSPLHF. In nucleotides, the CDR3 is TGTGCCAGCAGCTTACAGGGAGGGGGCCCTGATAATTCACCCCTCCACTTT.

The chain uses TRBV5-4 and TRBJ2-7, with D perhaps matching TRBD1 (6 bases). Trimming took off 4 bases at V and 7 bases at J, with 24 bases between the two ends. This CDR3 has 16 amino acids. The germline V gene encodes CDR1 SGHNT and CDR2 YYREEE (reference sequence). The CDR3 coding sequence is TGTGCCAGCAGCCTCTTCTTCTCAGGGGACCTGGGTGAGCAGTACTTC. Translation gives CASSLFFSGDLGEQYF.